The 29 T cell receptor beta chains reported below all come from one sample, sequenced in a study of regulatory T cells in long-lasting Graves disease. Time point noted: newly diagnosed GD, antithyroid drugs for less than 3 months. From PBMCs, RNA was extracted and then used to make the TCR library. Sequencing libraries for TCR beta were prepared with iRepertoire HTBI primers and Arm-PCR of CDR3 regions. TCRdb reanalysed the multiplex PCR reads using MiXCR and keeps one entry per CDR3 protein. The sample lists around 330,000 distinct CDR3 sequences, 18% seen once, with about 39% in the top ten. The sample consisted of peripheral blood mononuclear cells (PBMCs), taken at new diagnosis, from a patient treated with antithyroid drugs. Every receptor here comes from a female donor with Graves disease.

This sequence joins TRBV29-1 and TRBJ1-2; TRBD1 agrees at 7 bases. CDR1 is SQVTM and CDR2 is ANQGSEA in the germline V gene. The CDR3 covers 13 residues. The V segment lost 6 bases and the J segment 1 base; nucleotides outside the gene matches: 5. The CDR3 bases are TGCAGCGTCGTGACAGGGTTTAACTATGGCTACACCTTC. This gives the protein CSVVTGFNYGYTF.

This clonotype showed up many times. This chain links TRBV20-1 with TRBJ2-3, with no clear D. This CDR3 spans 11 amino acids. V lost 3 bases and J 6 bases, leaving 7 bases between the germline ends. CDR1 is DFQATT and CDR2 is SNEGSKA in the germline V gene (reference sequence). For the CDR3, the DNA is TGCAGTGCTAGTAACGACGATACGCAGTATTTT. Encoded protein: CSASNDDTQYF.

This clonotype was counted only a few times. A junction end diverges from the germline sequence, so it may reflect a read error. The chain joins TRBV12-3 or TRBV12-4 to TRBJ2-5, with D uncertain. This CDR3 region has 11 residues. This CDR3 is CASSFSETQCF. CDR3 nucleotide sequence: TGTGCCAGCAGTTTTTCAGAGACCCAGTGCTTC.

This clonotype was seen at least ten times. The chain couples TRBV20-1 to TRBJ2-1, with 12 positions matching TRBD2. The germline V gene encodes CDR1 DFQATT and CDR2 SNEGSKA (reference sequence). CDR3 length: 14 residues. The ends lost 3 bases at V and 9 bases at J; junction bases unmatched: 6. The CDR3 sequence: CSARRLAGDVEQFF. The CDR3 bases are TGCAGTGCTAGGCGACTAGCGGGAGATGTTGAGCAGTTCTTC.

This clonotype came up many times. This chain links TRBV29-1 with TRBJ2-7, with 7 bases identical to TRBD1. Per germline, CDR1 SQVTM and CDR2 ANQGSEA. The trim removed 7 bases at V and 3 bases at J, leaving 6 bases unmatched. CDR3 size: 12 residues. The CDR3 DNA is TGCAGCGCCGGGACAGCCTTCTACGAGCAGTACTTC. Its protein product is CSAGTAFYEQYF.

This clonotype was counted a few times. This chain uses TRBV5-4 with TRBJ2-3, with D unresolved. CDR1 is SGHNT, CDR2 YYREEE, per germline (reference sequence). The CDR3 extends over 13 amino acids. Trimming took 4 bases from V and 5 from J, leaving 11 bases between them. In nucleotides, the CDR3 is TGTGCCAGCAGCCCTCCTAAAAGAGATACGCAGTATTTT. Translated, it gives CASSPPKRDTQYF.

This clonotype was found many times. This sequence joins TRBV10-3 and TRBJ2-7, with unresolved D. The CDR3 length is 13 residues. V lost 3 bases to trimming and J lost 7 bases, with 13 bases between them. Per germline, CDR1 ENHRY and CDR2 SYGVKD. The DNA of the CDR3 is TGTGCCATCAGTGACCTCGGTTTGGGGGAGCAGTACTTC. It yields the protein CAISDLGLGEQYF.

There are many counts of this clonotype. The gene calls are TRBV7-3 and TRBJ2-3, with a weak D call TRBD2 (5 bases). Trimming stripped 3 bases from V and 2 bases from J, with 18 bases between. The CDR3 loop spans 17 amino acids. Germline lookup yields CDR1 SGHTA and CDR2 FQGTGA. The CDR3 DNA sequence: TGTGCCAGCAGCTTGGTAAGGCCTTCTGACTACACAGATACGCAGTATTTT. This sequence encodes CASSLVRPSDYTDTQYF.

This clonotype was detected many times. The rearrangement links TRBV10-3 to TRBJ1-5; 8 bases agree with TRBD1. The V and J ends lost 0 bases and 4 bases, in that order; junction bases with no gene match: 5. CDR1 and CDR2 from the germline V gene are ENHRY and SYGVKD. The CDR3 is made up of 16 amino acids. The CDR3 sequence: CAISESIGQGNQPQHF. The CDR3, as DNA: TGTGCCATCAGTGAGTCGATAGGACAGGGAAATCAGCCCCAGCATTTT.

In this sample, this clonotype turned up many times. The gene calls are TRBV28 and TRBJ1-1; no clear D. V shed 8 bases and J shed 5 bases, with 9 bases lying between them. The length of the CDR3 is 11 residues. The germline gives CDR1 MDHEN, CDR2 SYDVKM. The CDR3 loop reads CASEVGTEAFF. The CDR3, as DNA: TGTGCCAGCGAAGTGGGTACTGAAGCTTTCTTT.

In its sample, this clonotype was seen many times. V is TRBV2 and J is TRBJ2-1; 7 bases are a match to TRBD2. CDR1 is SNHLY, CDR2 FYNNEI, per germline. V shed 3 bases and J 5 bases; nucleotides not matched to a gene: 7. This CDR3 spans 15 amino acids. This chain's CDR3 is CASSDQGGPHNEQFF. CDR3 sequence (DNA): TGTGCCAGCAGTGATCAGGGAGGGCCCCACAATGAGCAGTTCTTC.

This clonotype has at least ten counts. V and J are TRBV19 and TRBJ1-2; D unresolved. Trimming left V 4 bases short and J 1 base short, with 13 bases between. This CDR3 is built from 15 residues. Germline V lookup: CDR1 LNHDA, CDR2 SQIVND (reference sequence). The CDR3 protein is CASSTFGEGNYGYTF. CDR3 sequence (DNA): TGTGCCAGTAGTACTTTCGGCGAGGGTAACTATGGCTACACCTTC.

This clonotype appeared once. A read error may explain this, as a much larger clone is one base away. In DNA, the CDR3 is TGTACCAGCAGTTACCGTGGGGGGAGCGGAGTGGATGAGCAGTTCTTC. It yields the protein CTSSYRGGSGVDEQFF. The chain uses TRBV6-5 and TRBJ2-1, with a possible D match to TRBD2 (6 bases). Germline V gene data show CDR1 as MNHEY and CDR2 as SVGAGI. CDR3 length: 16 amino acids.

V and J are TRBV7-9 and TRBJ1-1, with a possible D match to TRBD1 (5 bases). V lost 5 bases and J 2 bases, leaving 15 bases between the germline ends. This CDR3 is built from 15 residues. CDR1 SEHNR and CDR2 FQNEAQ come from the germline V gene (reference sequence). The CDR3 DNA is TGTGCCAGCAGCGAATGGGACGGCAGTAACACTGAAGCTTTCTTT. Protein sequence: CASSEWDGSNTEAFF.

The CDR3 bases are TGTGCCAGCCGACCAGGCGGGAGGCCATACAATGAGCAGTTCTTC. Residues: CASRPGGRPYNEQFF. The chain is built from TRBV27 and TRBJ2-1; 8 bases line up with TRBD2. Germline V gene sequence: CDR1 MNHEY, CDR2 SMNVEV (reference sequence). The J segment lost 4 bases and the V segment lost 8 bases, leaving 10 bases of the junction unmatched. This CDR3 is built from 15 residues.

This rearrangement joins TRBV15 to TRBJ2-6, with no clear D. Trimming removed 5 bases at V and 2 bases at J, with 16 bases between. CDR3 length: 17 residues. Germline V gene data show CDR1 as LNHNV and CDR2 as YYDKDF (reference sequence). The CDR3 region is CATSSPLHFTGANVLTF. CDR3 sequence (DNA): TGTGCCACCAGCTCTCCTCTACATTTCACTGGGGCCAACGTCCTGACTTTC.

The chain joins TRBV5-1 to TRBJ2-1, with D perhaps matching TRBD2 (5 bases). Germline CDR1 reads SGHRS; CDR2 reads YFSETQ. The length of the CDR3 is 12 residues. V shed 4 bases and J shed 9 bases, with 11 bases lying between them. CDR3 nucleotide sequence: TGCGCCAGCAGCATACTAGATCTTGAGCAGTTCTTC. Translation gives CASSILDLEQFF.

This clonotype showed up just a few times. The V and J genes are TRBV18 and TRBJ2-7; D not certain. CDR1 and CDR2 from the germline V gene are KGHSH and LQKENI. V dropped 3 bases and J dropped 5 bases, with 8 bases sitting between them. CDR3 size: 12 residues. The CDR3, as DNA: TGTGCCAGCTCACCTGATCTGGACGAGCAGTACTTC. Its protein is CASSPDLDEQYF.

The V call is TRBV7-9, the J call TRBJ1-5, with D maybe TRBD1 (5 bases). Looked up from germline, CDR1 is SEHNR and CDR2 is FQNEAQ (reference sequence). Trimming cost V 5 bases and J 4 bases, with 12 bases left between them. The CDR3 spans 14 residues. The CDR3 protein is CASSPGEGNQPQHF. CDR3 sequence (DNA): TGTGCCAGCAGCCCCGGGGAGGGGAATCAGCCCCAGCATTTT.

This clonotype was counted many times. The J gene is TRBJ2-3, the V gene TRBV30; 11 nucleotides line up with TRBD2. Germline assignment: CDR1 GTSNPN and CDR2 SVGIG (reference sequence). This CDR3 has 14 amino acids. The V gene end was trimmed by 4 bases and the J gene end by 2 bases; junction bases not matched to a gene: 2. The CDR3 region is CAWIAGGNTDTQYF. CDR3 sequence (DNA): TGTGCCTGGATAGCGGGAGGGAACACAGATACGCAGTATTTT.

This clonotype was detected many times. V is TRBV11-2 and J is TRBJ2-4; 8 positions agree with TRBD1. CDR3 length: 16 amino acids. Looked up from germline, CDR1 is SGHAT and CDR2 is FQNNGV. Trimming removed 5 bases from V and 8 bases from J; junction bases left unmatched: 14. The DNA of the CDR3 is TGTGCCAGCAGCGCGCCGGACAGGGTTCCGGAGGACATTCAGTACTTC. This codes for CASSAPDRVPEDIQYF.

The chain carries TRBV4-1 and TRBJ1-5; 10 positions agree with TRBD1. Germline CDR1 MGHRA, CDR2 YSYEKL. This CDR3 region has 16 residues. V was pared by 2 bases and J by 5 bases, with 6 bases of the junction left unmatched. CDR3 amino acids: CASSQRDRGTYQPQHF. DNA of the CDR3: TGCGCCAGCAGCCAACGGGACAGGGGCACCTATCAGCCCCAGCATTTT.

The chain uses TRBV19 and TRBJ2-3, with no clear D. The ends were cut back, 1 base at V and 5 bases at J, with 7 bases in the middle. CDR3 size: 13 residues. Germline assignment: CDR1 LNHDA and CDR2 SQIVND (reference sequence). The DNA for the CDR3 is TGTGCCAGTAGTATAGCGGGCGGAGATACGCAGTATTTT. It encodes CASSIAGGDTQYF.

As to this clonotype: This could be a read error, since a much larger clone is one nucleotide away. The chain combines TRBV3-1 with TRBJ2-5; D possibly corresponds to TRBD2 (6 bases). The V and J ends lost 1 base and 9 bases respectively, with 24 bases between them. The CDR3 spans 17 residues. The V gene's germline CDR1 is LGHDT and CDR2 YNNKEL (reference sequence). CDR3 nucleotides: TGTGCCAGCAGCCAAGTATCGGGGGACGAAGGCTGGGAGTCCCAGTACTTC. Its protein product is CASSQVSGDEGWESQYF.

The chain joins TRBV9 to TRBJ2-1; 12 bases are a match to TRBD2. The CDR3 has 17 amino acids. Germline CDR1 reads SGDLS; CDR2 reads YYNGEE. V gave up 1 base and J gave up 5 bases; unmatched junction bases: 7. The CDR3 sequence: CASSVRTSGILHNEQFF. DNA for the CDR3: TGTGCCAGCAGCGTAAGGACTAGCGGGATCCTCCACAATGAGCAGTTCTTC.

In its sample, this clonotype was seen many times. The genes are TRBV11-3 and TRBJ2-7; D is perhaps TRBD1 (6 bases). The germline V gene has CDR1 SGHNT and CDR2 YENEEA. V lost 4 bases, J lost 0 bases, and 16 bases lay in between. The length of the CDR3 is 16 residues. CDR3 nucleotide sequence: TGTGCCAGCAGCTCATACCCCAGGGGAAGCTCCTACGAGCAGTACTTC. This gives the protein CASSSYPRGSSYEQYF.

This clonotype was found many times. The chain recombines TRBV19 with TRBJ2-1; 10 bases match TRBD2. Trimming took 1 base from V and 10 from J; bases not matched to a gene: 7. Germline V gives CDR1 LNHDA, CDR2 SQIVND (reference sequence). CDR3 length equals 15 residues. The CDR3 DNA reads as TGTGCCAGTAGTATAGTCGTGCTAGCGGGAGAGGAGCAGTTCTTC. This translates into CASSIVVLAGEEQFF. The whole variable domain, filled in from reference TRBV19 and TRBJ2-1, reads DGGITQSPKYLFRKEGQNVTLSCEQNLNHDAMYWYRQDPGQGLRLIYYSQIVNDFQKGDIAEGYSVSREKKESFPLTVTSAQKNPTAFYLCASSIVVLAGEEQFFGPGTRLTVL.

Ten or more counts support this clonotype. The rearrangement joins TRBV10-3 to TRBJ2-1; the match to TRBD1 covers 8 bases. Germline assignment: CDR1 ENHRY and CDR2 SYGVKD. The ends lost 10 bases at V and 7 bases at J; junction bases unmatched: 12. The CDR3 covers 14 residues. CDR3 nucleotide sequence: TGTGCCAGTATTTCGGACAGGGCTTGGAATGAGCAGTTCTTC. It is translated as CASISDRAWNEQFF.

V gene TRBV4-2 combines with J gene TRBJ1-4, with D uncertain. V dropped 4 bases and J dropped 7 bases, with 19 bases sitting between them. Germline CDR1 and CDR2: LGHNA and YNFKEQ. There are 16 residues in the CDR3. CDR3 protein: CASSRSPRTAAEKLFF. CDR3 bases: TGTGCCAGCAGCCGCTCCCCCCGGACGGCAGCTGAAAAACTGTTTTTT.